A selection of T cell receptor beta chains follows, all from one sample in a study of breast tumors, draining lymph nodes, adjacent tissues. TCRdb passed the multiplex PCR reads through MiXCR, listing each CDR3 protein once. The profile shows around 300,000 distinct CDR3 sequences, roughly 31% of them singletons. Sequencing was carried out using axillary lymph node tissue. These receptors came from a female donor with breast cancer. Some clones in this sample may be carry-over from other donors' samples. Both conserved end residues are part of each CDR3. The D gene is left open where the match is weak. Expanded clones get a size class; other rows say once, few or many, or leave the size out.

d_call j_call clone_size v_call cdr3_nt cdr3_aa
NA TRBJ1-4 NA TRBV9 TGTGCCAGCACAACAGCGAGGAAGAGACCCAGATCGGCGAGGGTGAATGAAAAACTGTTTTTT CASTTARKRPRSARVNEKLFF
TRBD1 TRBJ2-7 many TRBV7-9 TGTGCCAGCAGCTCGGGACAGCGAGAGCAGTACTTC CASSSGQREQYF
NA TRBJ1-1 NA TRBV11-2 TGTGCCAGCAGCTCCAGGCGGCGGAACACTGAAGCTTTCTTT CASSSRRRNTEAFF
NA TRBJ2-3 many TRBV9 TGTGCCAGCAGCGGAAGGACGAATACAGATACGCAGTATTTT CASSGRTNTDTQYF
TRBD1 TRBJ1-5 few TRBV6-1 TGTGCCAGCACCCCAACCTGGACAGGGGGCAATCAGCCCCAACATTTT CASTPTWTGGNQPQHF
NA TRBJ2-3 many TRBV20-1 TGCAGTGCCGCCTCCAGCGTTAGCACAGATACGCAGTATTTT CSAASSVSTDTQYF
NA TRBJ1-1 NA TRBV6-1 TGTGCCACCCACCGGAGGGGGGTCTCGGACACTGAAGCTTTCTTT CATHRRGVSDTEAFF
NA TRBJ2-1 many TRBV29-1 TGCAGCATACTGCGGACGGATACCAATGAGCAGTTCTTC CSILRTDTNEQFF
NA TRBJ2-7 many TRBV13 TGTGCCAGCAGCGGCGGCATCGAGCAGTACTTC CASSGGIEQYF
NA TRBJ2-7 NA TRBV27 TGTGCCAGCAGTTTAACCCGGGACCTTAGCTCCTACGAGCAGTACTTC CASSLTRDLSSYEQYF
NA TRBJ2-7 once TRBV18 TGTGCCAGCTCACGAACTACCGGGGGTGGTTACGAGCAGTACTTC CASSRTTGGGYEQYF
TRBD2 TRBJ2-2 many TRBV20-1 TGCAGTGCCCGACCACTAGCGGGAGGACCCCGAGGAGGAGACACCGGGGAGCTGTTTTTT CSARPLAGGPRGGDTGELFF
NA TRBJ2-1 many TRBV11-2 TGTGCCAGCAGCTTAGATCTTAGCAATGAGCAGTTCTTC CASSLDLSNEQFF
NA TRBJ1-2 many TRBV6-5 TGTGCCAGCAGTTACTCGAGGTGGCAGACAGTTGATCGTGGCTACACCTTC CASSYSRWQTVDRGYTF
NA TRBJ2-6 few TRBV30 TGTGCCTGGAGTACGGGCTCTGGGGCCAACGTCCTGACTTTC CAWSTGSGANVLTF
NA TRBJ1-2 many TRBV20-1 TGCAGTGCTAGAGATCCAGGGTGGTATGGCTACACCTTC CSARDPGWYGYTF
NA TRBJ2-7 many TRBV12-3/TRBV12-4 TGTGCCAGCAGTTCTGTAATGGGGGCGTACGAGCAGTACTTC CASSSVMGAYEQYF
TRBD2 TRBJ2-7 many TRBV20-1 TGCAGTGCTACCCGGACTAGCGGGAGTCCCAACTACGAGCAGTACTTC CSATRTSGSPNYEQYF
NA TRBJ1-1 once TRBV9 TGTGCCAGCAGGCGGTCGGGACTGAATAATGAAGCTTTCTTT CASRRSGLNNEAFF
NA TRBJ2-7 many TRBV30 TGTGCCTGGAGTGTACAGTACGAGCAGTACTTC CAWSVQYEQYF
NA TRBJ1-4 many TRBV12-3/TRBV12-4 TGTGCCAGCAGTTTAGGGCAGGGAGTCCTGGAAAAACTGTTTTTT CASSLGQGVLEKLFF
NA TRBJ1-2 NA TRBV29-1 TGCAGATCAAAGGAGGCGAGTAGTGGCTACACCTTC CRSKEASSGYTF
NA TRBJ1-5 few TRBV30 TGTGCCTGGAGAAGAGGGACCAATCAGCCCCAGCATTTT CAWRRGTNQPQHF
NA TRBJ2-7 many TRBV6-5 TGTGCCAGCAGTCCCCTAGCGCGTCGACTGGGCGACGAGCAGTACTTC CASSPLARRLGDEQYF
NA TRBJ1-4 many TRBV11-3 TGTGCCAGCACCCTTGGATCGGGGGCAACTAATGAAAAACTGTTTTTT CASTLGSGATNEKLFF
NA TRBJ2-7 many TRBV10-2 TGCGCCAGCAGTGGGGCGTTGATGGGGGAGCAGTACTTC CASSGALMGEQYF
NA TRBJ1-5 many TRBV27 TGTGCCAGCAGTTCAGGGTTTAACAATCAGCCCCAGCATTTT CASSSGFNNQPQHF